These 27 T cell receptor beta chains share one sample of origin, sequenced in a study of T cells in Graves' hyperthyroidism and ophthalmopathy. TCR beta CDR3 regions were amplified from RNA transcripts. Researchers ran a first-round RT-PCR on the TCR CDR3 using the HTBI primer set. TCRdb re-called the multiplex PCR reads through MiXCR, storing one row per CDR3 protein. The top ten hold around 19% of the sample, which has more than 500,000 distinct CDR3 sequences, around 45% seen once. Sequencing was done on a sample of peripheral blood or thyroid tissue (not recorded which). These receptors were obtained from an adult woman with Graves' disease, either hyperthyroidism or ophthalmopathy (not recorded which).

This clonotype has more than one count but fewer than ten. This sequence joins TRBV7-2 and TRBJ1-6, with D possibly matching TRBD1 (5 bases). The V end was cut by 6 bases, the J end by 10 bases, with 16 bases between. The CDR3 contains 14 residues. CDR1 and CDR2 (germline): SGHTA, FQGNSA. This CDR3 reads CASRQGREWSPLHF. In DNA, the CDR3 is TGTGCCAGCAGACAAGGCAGGGAATGGTCACCCCTCCACTTT.

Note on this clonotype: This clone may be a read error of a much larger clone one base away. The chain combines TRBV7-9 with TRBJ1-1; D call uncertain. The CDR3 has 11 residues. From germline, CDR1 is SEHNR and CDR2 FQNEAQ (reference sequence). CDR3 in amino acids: CVSSLPFEAFF. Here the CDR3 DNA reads TGTGTCAGCAGCCTCCCGTTCGAAGCTTTCTTT.

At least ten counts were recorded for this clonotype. The CDR3 loop reads CASSLDPQGDNYEQYF. Written as DNA, the CDR3 is TGTGCCAGCAGCTTAGATCCGCAGGGAGATAACTACGAGCAGTACTTC. J is TRBJ2-7 and V is TRBV7-6, with D perhaps assigned TRBD1 or TRBD2 (5 bases each). Trimming left V 1 base short and J 3 bases short, with 16 bases between. The CDR3 runs 16 residues. Germline V gives CDR1 SGHVS, CDR2 FNYEAQ.

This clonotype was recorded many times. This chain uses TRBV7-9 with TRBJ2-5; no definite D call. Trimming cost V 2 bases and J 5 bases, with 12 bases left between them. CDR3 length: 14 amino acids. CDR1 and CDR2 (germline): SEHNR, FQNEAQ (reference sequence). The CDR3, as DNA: TGTGCCAGCAGCTTACCCCTCCACCGGGAGACCCAGTACTTC. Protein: CASSLPLHRETQYF.

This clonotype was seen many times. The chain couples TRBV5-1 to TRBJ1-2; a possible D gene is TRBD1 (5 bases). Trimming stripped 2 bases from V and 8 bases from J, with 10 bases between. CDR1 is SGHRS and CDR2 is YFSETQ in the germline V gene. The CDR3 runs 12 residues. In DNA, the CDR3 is TGCGCCAGCAGCTTAACAGGCCCAGGCTACACCTTC. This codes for CASSLTGPGYTF.

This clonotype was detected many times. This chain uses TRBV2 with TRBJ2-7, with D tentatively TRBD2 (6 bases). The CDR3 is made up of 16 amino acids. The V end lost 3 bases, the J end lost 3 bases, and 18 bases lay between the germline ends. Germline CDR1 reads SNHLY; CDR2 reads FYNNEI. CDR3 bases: TGTGCCAGCAGTGAGGGTGGGGCAGGGAGGAACTACGAGCAGTACTTC. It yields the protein CASSEGGAGRNYEQYF.

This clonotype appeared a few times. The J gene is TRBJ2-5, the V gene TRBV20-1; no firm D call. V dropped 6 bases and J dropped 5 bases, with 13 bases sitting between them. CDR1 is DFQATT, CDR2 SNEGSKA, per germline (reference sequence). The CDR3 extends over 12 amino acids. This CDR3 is CSAPEMAETQYF. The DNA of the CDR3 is TGCAGTGCACCCGAGATGGCGGAGACCCAGTACTTC.

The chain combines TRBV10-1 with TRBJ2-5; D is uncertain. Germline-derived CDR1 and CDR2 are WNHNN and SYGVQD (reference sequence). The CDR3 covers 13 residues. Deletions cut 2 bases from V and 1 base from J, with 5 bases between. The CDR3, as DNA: TGCGCCAGCAGTGAGCGCCTCCAAGAGACCCAGTACTTC. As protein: CASSERLQETQYF.

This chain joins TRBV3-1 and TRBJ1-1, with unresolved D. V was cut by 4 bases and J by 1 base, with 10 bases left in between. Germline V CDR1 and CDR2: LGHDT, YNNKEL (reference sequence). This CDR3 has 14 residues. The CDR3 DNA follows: TGTGCCAGCAGCCGCAGTTGGGGGAACACTGAAGCTTTCTTT. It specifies CASSRSWGNTEAFF.

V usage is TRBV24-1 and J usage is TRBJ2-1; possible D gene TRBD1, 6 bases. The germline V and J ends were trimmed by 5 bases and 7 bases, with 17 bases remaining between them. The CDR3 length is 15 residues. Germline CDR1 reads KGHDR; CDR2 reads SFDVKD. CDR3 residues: CATSARPVTGNEQFF. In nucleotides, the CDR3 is TGTGCCACCAGTGCCCGTCCGGTCACAGGGAATGAGCAGTTCTTC.

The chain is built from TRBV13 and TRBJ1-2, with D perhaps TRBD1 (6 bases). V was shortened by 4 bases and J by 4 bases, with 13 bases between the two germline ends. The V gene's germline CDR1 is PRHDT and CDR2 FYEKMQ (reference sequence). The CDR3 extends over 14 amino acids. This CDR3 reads CASSYNRVSYGYTF. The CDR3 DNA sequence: TGTGCCAGCAGCTACAACAGGGTATCCTATGGCTACACCTTC.

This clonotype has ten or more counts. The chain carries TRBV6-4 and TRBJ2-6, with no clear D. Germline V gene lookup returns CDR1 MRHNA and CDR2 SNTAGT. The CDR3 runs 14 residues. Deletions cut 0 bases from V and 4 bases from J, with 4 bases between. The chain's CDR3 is CASSDSTGANVLTF. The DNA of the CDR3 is TGTGCCAGCAGTGACTCGACGGGGGCCAACGTCCTGACTTTC.

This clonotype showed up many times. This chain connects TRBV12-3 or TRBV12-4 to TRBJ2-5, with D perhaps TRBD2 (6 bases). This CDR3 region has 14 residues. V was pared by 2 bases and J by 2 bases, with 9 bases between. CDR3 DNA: TGTGCCAGCAGTTTACGGCGGGGACAAGAGACCCAGTACTTC. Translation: CASSLRRGQETQYF.

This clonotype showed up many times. CDR3 coding DNA: TGCAGCGTTGACCCGGGATCTGGCGAGCAGTACTTC. The encoded protein is CSVDPGSGEQYF. The V and J genes are TRBV29-1 and TRBJ2-7; D might be TRBD2 (5 bases). The CDR3 runs 12 residues. Germline V gene data show CDR1 as SQVTM and CDR2 as ANQGSEA. V was trimmed by 3 bases and J by 6 bases, leaving 12 bases between them.

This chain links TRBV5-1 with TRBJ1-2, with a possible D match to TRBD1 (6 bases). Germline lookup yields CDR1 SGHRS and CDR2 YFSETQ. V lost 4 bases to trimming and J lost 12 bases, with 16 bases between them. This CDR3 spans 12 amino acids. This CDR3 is CASSRDTSGNTF. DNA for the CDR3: TGCGCCAGCAGCCGGGACACTTCTGGAAACACCTTC.

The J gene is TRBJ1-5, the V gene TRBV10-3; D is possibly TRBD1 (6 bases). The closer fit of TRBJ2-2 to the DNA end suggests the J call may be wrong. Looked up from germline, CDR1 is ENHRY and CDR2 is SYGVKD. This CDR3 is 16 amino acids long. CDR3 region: CAISGVGRANTGELFF. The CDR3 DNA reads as TGTGCCATCTCAGGGGTCGGCAGGGCGAACACCGGGGAGCTGTTTTTT.

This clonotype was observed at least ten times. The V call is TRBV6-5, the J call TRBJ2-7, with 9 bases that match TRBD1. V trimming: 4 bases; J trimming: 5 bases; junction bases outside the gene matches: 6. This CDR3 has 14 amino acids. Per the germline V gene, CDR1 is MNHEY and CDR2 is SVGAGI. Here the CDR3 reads CASSSRDRVNEQYF. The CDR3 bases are TGTGCCAGCAGTTCCCGGGACAGGGTTAACGAGCAGTACTTC.

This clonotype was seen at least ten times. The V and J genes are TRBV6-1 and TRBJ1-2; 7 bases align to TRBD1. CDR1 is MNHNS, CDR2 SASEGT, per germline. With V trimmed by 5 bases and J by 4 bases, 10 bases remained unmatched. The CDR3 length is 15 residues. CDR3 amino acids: CASSYGTVATYGYTF. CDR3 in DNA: TGTGCCAGCAGTTACGGGACAGTAGCTACCTATGGCTACACCTTC.

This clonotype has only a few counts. The CDR3 DNA reads as TGTGCCAGCAGGAGGGGACAGGGAAACACTGAAGCTTTCTTT. This codes for CASRRGQGNTEAFF. The rearrangement uses TRBV12-3 or TRBV12-4 and TRBJ1-1, with TRBD1 matching over 9 bases. V shed 6 bases, J shed 2 bases, and the junction held 4 bases outside the gene matches. The CDR3 is made up of 14 amino acids.

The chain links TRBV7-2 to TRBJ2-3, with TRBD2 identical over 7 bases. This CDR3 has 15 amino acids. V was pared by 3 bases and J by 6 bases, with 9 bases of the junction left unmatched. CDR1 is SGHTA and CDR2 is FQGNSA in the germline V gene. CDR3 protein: CASSFSAGGEDTQYF. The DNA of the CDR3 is TGTGCCAGCAGCTTTAGCGCTGGGGGGGAGGATACGCAGTATTTT.

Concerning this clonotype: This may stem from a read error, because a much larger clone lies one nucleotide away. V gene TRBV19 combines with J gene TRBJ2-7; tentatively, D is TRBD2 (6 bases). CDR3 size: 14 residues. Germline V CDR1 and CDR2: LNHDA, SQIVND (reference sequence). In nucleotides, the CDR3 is TGTGCCAGTACGGTTAGCGGACGCCCCTACGAGCAGCACTTC. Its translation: CASTVSGRPYEQHF.

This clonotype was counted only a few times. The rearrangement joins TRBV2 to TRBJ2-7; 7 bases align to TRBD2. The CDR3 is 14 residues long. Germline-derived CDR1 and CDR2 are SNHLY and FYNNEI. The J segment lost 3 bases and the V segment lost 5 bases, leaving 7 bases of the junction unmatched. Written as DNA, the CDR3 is TGTGCCAGCAGTCGCACCGGGACTAACTACGAGCAGTACTTC. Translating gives CASSRTGTNYEQYF.

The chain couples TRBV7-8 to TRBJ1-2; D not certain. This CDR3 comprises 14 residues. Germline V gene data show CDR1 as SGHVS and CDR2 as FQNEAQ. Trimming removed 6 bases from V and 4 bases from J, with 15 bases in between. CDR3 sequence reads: CASRRRAGVYGYTF. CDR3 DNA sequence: TGTGCCAGCAGACGAAGAGCGGGAGTCTATGGCTACACCTTC.

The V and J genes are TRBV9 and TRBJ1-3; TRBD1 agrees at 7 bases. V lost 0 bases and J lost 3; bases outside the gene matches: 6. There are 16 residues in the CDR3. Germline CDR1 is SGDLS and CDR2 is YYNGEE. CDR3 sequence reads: CASSVEGAQGGNTIYF. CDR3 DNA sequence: TGTGCCAGCAGCGTAGAGGGGGCGCAGGGTGGAAACACCATATATTTT.

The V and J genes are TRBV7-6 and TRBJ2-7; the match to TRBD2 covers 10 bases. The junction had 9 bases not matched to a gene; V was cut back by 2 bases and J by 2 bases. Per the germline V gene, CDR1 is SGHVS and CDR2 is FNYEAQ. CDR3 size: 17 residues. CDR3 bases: TGTGCCAGCAGCTTACCCTACGGACTAGCGGATACCTACGAGCAGTACTTC. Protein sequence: CASSLPYGLADTYEQYF.

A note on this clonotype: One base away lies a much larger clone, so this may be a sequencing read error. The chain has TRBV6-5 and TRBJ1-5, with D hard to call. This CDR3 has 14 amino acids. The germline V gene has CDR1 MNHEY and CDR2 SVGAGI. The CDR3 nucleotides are TGTGCCAACAGTGAAGCGCTTCGAAACCAGCCCCAGCATTTT. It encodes CANSEALRNQPQHF.

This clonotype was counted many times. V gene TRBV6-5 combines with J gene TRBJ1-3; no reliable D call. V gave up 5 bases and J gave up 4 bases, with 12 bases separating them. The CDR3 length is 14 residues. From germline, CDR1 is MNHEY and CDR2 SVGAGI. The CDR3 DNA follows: TGTGCCAGCAGTCAAGGAGTCCACGGAAACACCATATATTTT. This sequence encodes CASSQGVHGNTIYF.